A single sample gave rise to the 25 T cell receptor beta chains below, sequenced in a study of Ad26.COV2.S vaccination and SARS-CoV-2 variants. This sample's treatment: around 19 received Ad26.COV2.S at low or high dose, single or two shots; roughly five received placebo; per-sample allocation not given. Each sample was drawn 63 days after the first injection (of vaccine or placebo). TCRdb keeps only in-frame clones here, not all; method: immunoSEQ multiplex PCR. Of a few hundred thousand clones listed, 80% to 90% are singletons. The sequencing here drew on peripheral blood, taken in a trial of Ad26.COV2.S vaccine versus placebo. Every receptor here comes from a person between 18 and 65 years old who received the Ad26.COV2.S COVID-19 vaccine or a placebo.

The chain combines TRBV7-9 with TRBJ2-5; D is perhaps TRBD1 (5 bases). The V gene lost 6 bases and the J gene lost 4 bases, with 18 bases spanning the gap. CDR3 length equals 15 residues. Germline assignment: CDR1 SEHNR and CDR2 FQNEAQ (reference sequence). As DNA, the CDR3 is TGTGCCAGCAGTTCCTCGGTGGTGGGGCGAGAGACCCAGTACTTC. Its protein is CASSSSVVGRETQYF.

This clone was counted a few times. The chain uses TRBV4-3 and TRBJ2-3, with 11 positions matching TRBD1. The V segment lost 0 bases and the J segment 4 bases; nucleotides outside the gene matches: 9. This CDR3 has 18 amino acids. Germline V gene sequence: CDR1 LGHNA, CDR2 YSLEER. The CDR3 loop reads CASSQDGQGQGASDTQYF. CDR3 DNA: TGCGCCAGCAGCCAAGATGGGCAAGGACAGGGGGCTTCAGATACGCAGTATTTT.

The rearrangement joins TRBV7-9 to TRBJ2-7; 7 nucleotides line up with TRBD1. Germline V gene lookup returns CDR1 SEHNR and CDR2 FQNEAQ (reference sequence). Trimming took 5 bases from V and 0 from J; bases not matched to a gene: 10. This CDR3 has 16 residues. The CDR3 bases are TGTGCCAGCAGCCCGTCGACAGGGCCCAGCTCCTACGAGCAGTACTTC. It translates to CASSPSTGPSSYEQYF. Using reference TRBV7-9 and TRBJ2-7 for the parts outside the CDR3, the full variable domain is DTGVSQNPRHKITKRGQNVTFRCDPISEHNRLYWYRQTLGQGPEFLTYFQNEAQLEKSRLLSDRFSAERPKGSFSTLEIQRTEQGDSAMYLCASSPSTGPSSYEQYFGPGTRLTVT.

The V call is TRBV2, the J call TRBJ2-5; D is possibly TRBD1 (7 bases). CDR3 size: 14 residues. From germline, CDR1 is SNHLY and CDR2 FYNNEI. V gave up 8 bases and J gave up 5 bases, with 18 bases separating them. The CDR3 DNA sequence: TGTGCCAGCTTCGGAGGGGGCTTTGGGGAGACCCAGTACTTC. This sequence encodes CASFGGGFGETQYF.

The chain carries TRBV5-6 and TRBJ1-5; D call uncertain. The CDR3 spans 14 residues. Trimming removed 1 base from V and 9 bases from J, with 14 bases in between. Per germline, CDR1 SGHDT and CDR2 YYEEEE. In DNA form, the CDR3 reads TGTGCCAGCAGCTTGTGGGGATTAGGTAGGCCCCAGCATTTT. Translated, it gives CASSLWGLGRPQHF.

This rearrangement joins TRBV12-5 to TRBJ2-7, with unresolved D. Trimming removed 2 bases from V and 3 bases from J, with 11 bases in between. This CDR3 has 14 amino acids. Germline V gene lookup returns CDR1 LGHNT and CDR2 FRNRAP. In DNA, the CDR3 is TGTGCTAGTGGTTTGTCTGCCGGATTCTACGAGCAGTACTTC. It yields the protein CASGLSAGFYEQYF.

The chain uses TRBV6-6 and TRBJ1-3; D is possibly TRBD1 (5 bases). The germline V gene encodes CDR1 MNHNY and CDR2 SVGAGI (reference sequence). CDR3 length equals 14 residues. V lost 7 bases to trimming and J lost 0 bases, with 10 bases between them. CDR3 residues: CASNLQDSGNTIYF. In DNA, the CDR3 is TGTGCCAGCAACCTACAGGACTCTGGAAACACCATATATTTT.

The chain employs TRBV7-9 and TRBJ1-6; TRBD1 aligns across 7 bases. This CDR3 has 15 residues. CDR1 and CDR2 (germline): SEHNR, FQNEAQ (reference sequence). The junction had 8 bases not matched to a gene; V was cut back by 6 bases and J by 6 bases. The DNA of the CDR3 is TGTGCCAGCAGTCCCCGGGACAGAGTTAATTCACCCCTCCACTTT. This sequence encodes CASSPRDRVNSPLHF.

The genes are TRBV5-1 and TRBJ2-7; a possible D gene is TRBD2 (5 bases). The CDR3 totals 15 residues. CDR1 is SGHRS, CDR2 YFSETQ, per germline. Deletions cut 0 bases from V and 3 bases from J, with 13 bases between. CDR3 in amino acids: CASSLGRGLNYEQYF. For the CDR3, the DNA is TGCGCCAGCAGCTTGGGTCGGGGTTTGAACTACGAGCAGTACTTC.

J is TRBJ2-5 and V is TRBV6-5; D is tentatively TRBD1 or TRBD2 (6 bases each). This CDR3 is 15 amino acids long. Germline loops: CDR1 MNHEY, CDR2 SVGAGI. V shed 2 bases and J shed 7 bases, with 17 bases lying between them. CDR3: CASSYTDGGRGTQYF. CDR3 coding DNA: TGTGCCAGCAGTTACACAGACGGGGGCCGGGGGACCCAGTACTTC.

The rearrangement links TRBV7-2 to TRBJ1-2; D not resolved. The germline V and J ends were trimmed by 1 base and 5 bases, with 11 bases remaining between them. This CDR3 contains 14 residues. Germline V lookup: CDR1 SGHTA, CDR2 FQGNSA. The CDR3 DNA reads as TGTGCCAGCAGCTTAGGAGTAACGGGATATGGCTACACCTTC. Protein: CASSLGVTGYGYTF.

This chain joins TRBV7-3 and TRBJ1-6, with a weak D call TRBD1 (6 bases). The CDR3 has 15 residues. Trimming pared 5 bases from V and 10 bases from J, leaving 18 bases between. Per germline, CDR1 SGHTA and CDR2 FQGTGA. The chain's CDR3 is CASSLQGRGRSPLHF. The CDR3 nucleotides are TGTGCCAGCAGCCTCCAAGGCAGGGGCCGATCACCCCTCCACTTT.

The rearrangement links TRBV11-2 to TRBJ2-2; D uncertain. V was trimmed by 5 bases and J by 2 bases, leaving 9 bases between them. The germline gives CDR1 SGHAT, CDR2 FQNNGV. CDR3 length: 14 amino acids. This chain's CDR3 is CASSPEANTGELFF. The DNA for the CDR3 is TGTGCCAGCAGCCCCGAGGCCAACACCGGGGAGCTGTTTTTT.

The CDR3 here is CASSSDSTYEQYF. CDR3 in DNA: TGTGCCAGCAGTTCGGACAGTACCTACGAGCAGTACTTC. The V gene is TRBV6-2 or TRBV6-3, the J gene TRBJ2-7, with D possibly TRBD1 on 6 matching bases. The CDR3 contains 13 residues. The V gene lost 4 bases and the J gene lost 2 bases, with 9 bases spanning the gap. In germline, CDR1 is MNHEY, CDR2 SVGEGT.

The genes are TRBV6-2 or TRBV6-3 and TRBJ1-3; the D is unclear. V lost 2 bases to trimming and J lost 1 base, with 12 bases between them. The CDR3 runs 16 residues. Per germline, CDR1 MNHEY and CDR2 SVGEGT. CDR3 DNA sequence: TGTGCCAGCAGTTACAGGTCTAATCCATCTGGAAACACCATATATTTT. This encodes CASSYRSNPSGNTIYF.

In its sample, this clone was seen once. The V gene is TRBV20-1, the J gene TRBJ2-7; maybe TRBD2 (5 bases). V lost 3 bases, J lost 2 bases, and 8 bases lay in between. Germline V CDR1 and CDR2: DFQATT, SNEGSKA (reference sequence). This CDR3 is 12 amino acids long. DNA of the CDR3: TGCAGTGCTAGTGCGACTACCTACGAGCAGTACTTC. As protein: CSASATTYEQYF.

With regard to this clone: This sample also contains other DNA sequences that code for the same CDR3. This CDR3 is CASSLTAYEQYF. CDR3 DNA sequence: TGTGCCAGCAGTCTCACAGCCTACGAGCAGTACTTC. The gene calls are TRBV7-9 and TRBJ2-7; D gene unclear. The CDR3 consists of 12 residues. Germline values: CDR1 SEHNR, CDR2 FQNEAQ (reference sequence). V lost 6 bases and J 2 bases, leaving 8 bases between the germline ends.

The chain couples TRBV6-5 to TRBJ2-2; 9 bases fit TRBD1. The CDR3 extends over 15 amino acids. CDR1 MNHEY and CDR2 SVGAGI come from the germline V gene. The ends lost 5 bases at V and 6 bases at J; junction bases unmatched: 7. The DNA of the CDR3 is TGTGCCAGCAGTCCCGGGACAGGGATTGCCGGGGAGCTGTTTTTT. It is translated as CASSPGTGIAGELFF.

The rearrangement links TRBV30 to TRBJ1-1; no reliable D call. With 3 bases removed from V and 4 bases from J, the gap between germline ends came to 9 bases. The CDR3 spans 12 residues. Germline V gene data show CDR1 as GTSNPN and CDR2 as SVGIG (reference sequence). CDR3 amino acids: CAWRGRSTEAFF. CDR3 nucleotides: TGTGCCTGGAGGGGGAGGAGCACTGAAGCTTTCTTT.

The chain combines TRBV5-1 with TRBJ2-1, with D perhaps matching TRBD1 (5 bases). Germline loops: CDR1 SGHRS, CDR2 YFSETQ. V lost 0 bases to trimming and J lost 7 bases, with 5 bases between them. CDR3 size: 12 residues. In DNA, the CDR3 is TGCGCCAGCAGCTTGGGACAGAATGAGCAGTTCTTC. Its protein is CASSLGQNEQFF.

The J gene is TRBJ2-7, the V gene TRBV2; a possible D gene is TRBD1 (6 bases). This CDR3 has 13 amino acids. V shed 6 bases and J shed 1 base, with 10 bases lying between them. Germline values: CDR1 SNHLY, CDR2 FYNNEI. In nucleotides, the CDR3 is TGTGCCAGCAGCACTGACAGGTCCTACGAGCAGTACTTC. It specifies CASSTDRSYEQYF.

The genes are TRBV30 and TRBJ1-1; TRBD1 agrees at 9 bases. Looked up from germline, CDR1 is GTSNPN and CDR2 is SVGIG (reference sequence). The CDR3 length is 13 residues. The V and J ends lost 4 bases and 4 bases, in that order; junction bases with no gene match: 4. In nucleotides, the CDR3 is TGTGCCTGGAATACGGACAGGGGCACTGAAGCTTTCTTT. Its protein product is CAWNTDRGTEAFF.

The chain recombines TRBV19 with TRBJ2-5; D is unresolved. Per the germline V gene, CDR1 is LNHDA and CDR2 is SQIVND (reference sequence). The CDR3 sequence is 16 residues long. The V end lost 4 bases, the J end lost 2 bases, and 17 bases lay between the germline ends. CDR3 DNA sequence: TGTGCCAGTAGTACCCCCGGACGTACCCATCAAGAGACCCAGTACTTC. Protein sequence: CASSTPGRTHQETQYF.

The rearrangement uses TRBV5-4 and TRBJ2-5; possibly TRBD2 for D (6 bases). The germline V gene encodes CDR1 SGHNT and CDR2 YYREEE (reference sequence). V was trimmed by 4 bases and J by 4 bases, leaving 14 bases between them. The CDR3 has 14 amino acids. In DNA form, the CDR3 reads TGTGCCAGCAGCCCCTCCGGAGGGCGAGAGACCCAGTACTTC. It specifies CASSPSGGRETQYF. Using reference TRBV5-4 and TRBJ2-5 for the parts outside the CDR3, the full variable domain is ETGVTQSPTHLIKTRGQQVTLRCSSQSGHNTVSWYQQALGQGPQFIFQYYREEENGRGNFPPRFSGLQFPNYSSELNVNALELDDSALYLCASSPSGGRETQYFGPGTRLLVL.

This chain links TRBV10-3 with TRBJ2-5; 7 nucleotides line up with TRBD1. This CDR3 spans 21 amino acids. The junction had 23 bases not matched to a gene; V was cut back by 2 bases and J by 2 bases. The germline CDR1 and CDR2 sequences are ENHRY and SYGVKD. CDR3 loop: CAISEPYPVTGSPSPQETQYF. Here the CDR3 DNA reads TGTGCCATCAGTGAGCCCTACCCGGTGACAGGGAGCCCCTCACCGCAAGAGACCCAGTACTTC.